This TCR beta chain was identified in a study of identical twins. Template switching added a universal primer site; cDNA carried unique molecular identifiers. TCRdb analysed the 5' RACE reads with MiXCR anew, one entry per CDR3 protein. The sample yields about 250,000 distinct CDR3 sequences, 6% to 8.5% seen once. Study conclusions and caveats: Insertions ran lower in abundant cord blood beta clonotypes, though not in memory repertoires.

Concerning this clonotype: Its matching antigen is unknown.

The CDR3 length is 14 residues. V shed 2 bases and J 8 bases; nucleotides not matched to a gene: 6. Germline V lookup: CDR1 MDHEN, CDR2 SYDVKM. These data also formed part of another study, on yellow fever vaccine responses in identical twins.

This rearrangement joins TRBV28 to TRBJ2-1; 7 nucleotides line up with TRBD2. The sequencing input was CD8+ T cells sorted from blood. The TCR was taken from a woman between 18 and 29 years old in good health. CDR3 DNA sequence: TGTGCCAGCAGTTTAGTGGGAGGGCCCGATGAGCAGTTCTTC. Translation gives CASSLVGGPDEQFF.